This T cell receptor (beta chain) comes out of a study of patients and donors after allogeneic stem cell transplantation. Using its own MiXCR run on the RT-PCR reads, TCRdb lists one record per CDR3 protein. This table has 920,000 or so distinct CDR3 sequences, around 17% appearing once. This TCR was sampled from a human donor who was either an allogeneic HSCT recipient or a stem cell or donor lymphocyte infusion donor (not recorded which). It is not recorded whose cells these are; they may come from a transplant donor. Sample: blood, either unsorted or a sorted T cell fraction (not recorded which).

CDR3 amino acids: CASSFLAGDTGELFF. The CDR3 DNA is TGTGCCAGCAGCTTTCTAGCGGGGGACACCGGGGAGCTGTTTTTT. The rearrangement joins TRBV7-9 to TRBJ2-2, with 10 positions matching TRBD2. Per the germline V gene, CDR1 is SEHNR and CDR2 is FQNEAQ (reference sequence). The CDR3 runs 15 residues. The ends lost 3 bases at V and 3 bases at J; junction bases unmatched: 1.